Below, 28 T cell receptor beta chains from the same sample are listed, as sequenced in a study of TIL therapy for anti-PD-1-resistant metastatic lung cancer. This was the immunoSEQ v3 assay. The data were produced by immunoSEQ multiplex PCR, yet TCRdb's version contains in-frame clones alone and is incomplete. The top ten clones hold about 7% of a sample with more than 9,000 clones, about 54% of them seen once. Time point defined: pre-treatment sample, taken before nivolumab and TIL therapy. Pleural nodules or supraclavicular lymph nodes made up most of the excised metastases sampled. The sample consisted of tumor tissue, taken at baseline. The receptors were sampled from a person between 30 and 79 years old with non-small cell lung cancer.

The V and J genes are TRBV28 and TRBJ2-5; D possibly matches TRBD1 or TRBD2 (6 bases each). Trimming removed 6 bases from V and 5 bases from J, with 13 bases in between. The CDR3 extends over 13 amino acids. Germline-derived CDR1 and CDR2 are MDHEN and SYDVKM. The CDR3 reads CASRLTGGETQYF. The CDR3 DNA follows: TGTGCCAGCAGATTGACAGGAGGGGAGACCCAGTACTTC.

The chain combines TRBV27 with TRBJ2-7; 12 nucleotides match TRBD2. CDR1 and CDR2 from the germline V gene are MNHEY and SMNVEV (reference sequence). The junction had 15 bases not matched to a gene; V was cut back by 0 bases and J by 3 bases. CDR3 length: 20 amino acids. This chain's CDR3 is CASSLSSGQTLAGGLYEQYF. DNA of the CDR3: TGTGCCAGCAGTTTATCCTCGGGACAGACACTAGCGGGAGGCCTCTACGAGCAGTACTTC.

The genes are TRBV7-9 and TRBJ2-2; tentative D call: TRBD1 (5 bases). CDR1 and CDR2 (germline): SEHNR, FQNEAQ (reference sequence). This CDR3 contains 15 residues. Between the trimmed V and J ends, which lost 2 bases and 5 bases, there was a span of 12 bases. The CDR3 protein is CASSLTGQQTGELFF. The CDR3 DNA reads TGTGCCAGCAGCTTAACAGGACAACAGACCGGGGAGCTGTTTTTT.

This chain connects TRBV15 to TRBJ1-5; D not resolved. V was shortened by 6 bases and J by 0 bases, with 12 bases between the two germline ends. The CDR3 has 15 residues. CDR1 is LNHNV, CDR2 YYDKDF, per germline (reference sequence). In DNA form, the CDR3 reads TGTGCCACCAGGGCCAGCCGTGATAGCAATCAGCCCCAGCATTTT. Residues: CATRASRDSNQPQHF.

The rearrangement uses TRBV13 and TRBJ2-7; TRBD1 is a possible D gene (5 bases). Trimming shortened V by 9 bases and J by 7 bases, and 22 bases separated the two germline ends. CDR3 length equals 14 residues. Germline V gives CDR1 PRHDT, CDR2 FYEKMQ (reference sequence). The CDR3: CASAQGYPFREQYF. In DNA, the CDR3 is TGTGCCAGTGCCCAGGGTTACCCATTTAGGGAGCAGTACTTC.

In this sample, this clone turned up a few times. This sequence joins TRBV6-2 or TRBV6-3 and TRBJ2-6, with D hard to call. Germline-derived CDR1 and CDR2 are MNHEY and SVGEGT. The CDR3 has 14 amino acids. V lost 6 bases and J 0 bases, leaving 6 bases between the germline ends. CDR3 coding DNA: TGTGCCAGCAGCCAGATCTCTGGGGCCAACGTCCTGACTTTC. Protein sequence: CASSQISGANVLTF.

The chain has TRBV13 and TRBJ2-1; 9 bases line up with TRBD1. The V segment lost 5 bases and the J segment 6 bases; nucleotides outside the gene matches: 8. Germline V gives CDR1 PRHDT, CDR2 FYEKMQ (reference sequence). The CDR3 contains 15 residues. CDR3 amino acids: CASSQRQGVGNEQFF. Written as DNA, the CDR3 is TGTGCCAGCAGCCAGAGACAGGGGGTCGGCAATGAGCAGTTCTTC.

The rearrangement uses TRBV30 and TRBJ1-1; TRBD1 is a possible D gene (6 bases). Germline-derived CDR1 and CDR2 are GTSNPN and SVGIG (reference sequence). This CDR3 is built from 13 residues. V was shortened by 3 bases and J by 5 bases, with 13 bases between the two germline ends. The CDR3 nucleotides read TGTGCCTGGAGCCTTCCAGGGGCGACTGAAGCTTTCTTT. Protein product: CAWSLPGATEAFF.

The chain combines TRBV5-5 with TRBJ1-4, with unresolved D. Germline values: CDR1 SGHKS, CDR2 YYEKEE (reference sequence). The CDR3 sequence is 12 residues long. Trimming took off 2 bases at V and 6 bases at J, with 5 bases between the two ends. The CDR3: CASSFSDEKLFF. The DNA for the CDR3 is TGTGCCAGCAGCTTTTCCGATGAAAAACTGTTTTTT.

This clone has just a few counts. V is TRBV9 and J is TRBJ2-7, with 10 bases lining up with TRBD2. The trim removed 4 bases at V and 2 bases at J, leaving 6 bases unmatched. The length of the CDR3 is 15 residues. Per the germline V gene, CDR1 is SGDLS and CDR2 is YYNGEE. The CDR3 DNA is TGTGCCAGCAGCCCGGGGACTAGCGACGCCTACGAGCAGTACTTC. Amino acids: CASSPGTSDAYEQYF.

The chain employs TRBV5-6 and TRBJ2-5; 7 bases align to TRBD1. The V gene's germline CDR1 is SGHDT and CDR2 YYEEEE. The CDR3 covers 14 residues. Trimming removed 4 bases from V and 2 bases from J; junction bases left unmatched: 5. CDR3 residues: CASSHGTAQETQYF. The CDR3 region has the DNA TGTGCCAGCAGCCACGGGACAGCTCAAGAGACCCAGTACTTC.

The gene calls are TRBV28 and TRBJ1-2; the match to TRBD1 covers 8 bases. The V gene end was trimmed by 5 bases and the J gene end by 4 bases; junction bases not matched to a gene: 6. The CDR3 extends over 14 amino acids. Germline V gene data show CDR1 as MDHEN and CDR2 as SYDVKM. DNA for the CDR3: TGTGCCAGCAGTCCGCAGGGGGCAGGCTATGGCTACACCTTC. Translating gives CASSPQGAGYGYTF.

The chain uses TRBV27 and TRBJ1-6; 8 bases map to TRBD1. Germline trimming cut 5 bases from V and 9 bases from J; bases unmatched to any gene: 3. The CDR3 spans 13 residues. CDR1 MNHEY and CDR2 SMNVEV come from the germline V gene (reference sequence). CDR3 region: CASSTGGSSPLHF. In nucleotides, the CDR3 is TGTGCCAGCAGTACAGGGGGAAGTTCACCCCTCCACTTT.

Within the sample, this clone is medium-sized. The genes are TRBV5-1 and TRBJ1-2; 7 bases agree with TRBD1. This CDR3 region has 13 residues. Germline V gives CDR1 SGHRS, CDR2 YFSETQ. With V trimmed by 0 bases and J by 8 bases, 4 bases remained unmatched. The CDR3 DNA reads as TGCGCCAGCAGCTTGGTACAGGGGCTGGGCTACACCTTC. Protein product: CASSLVQGLGYTF.

The chain employs TRBV9 and TRBJ1-3, with D perhaps TRBD1 (6 bases). Trimming shortened V by 0 bases and J by 1 base, and 14 bases separated the two germline ends. CDR3 length: 17 residues. Germline V gene sequence: CDR1 SGDLS, CDR2 YYNGEE. The DNA of the CDR3 is TGTGCCAGCAGCGTAGTCTTGGGGGCCGGGTCTGGAAACACCATATATTTT. Translated: CASSVVLGAGSGNTIYF.

The J gene is TRBJ1-1, the V gene TRBV7-8; the match to TRBD1 covers 7 bases. The CDR3 spans 15 residues. With 5 bases clipped from V and 0 bases from J, the junction kept 6 bases outside the gene matches. From germline, CDR1 is SGHVS and CDR2 FQNEAQ. The CDR3 loop reads CASSPRQGMNTEAFF. Here the CDR3 DNA reads TGTGCCAGCAGCCCGCGACAGGGAATGAACACTGAAGCTTTCTTT.

The rearrangement links TRBV5-4 to TRBJ2-7; no definite D call. Germline V gene sequence: CDR1 SGHNT, CDR2 YYREEE (reference sequence). Between the trimmed V and J ends, which lost 0 bases and 4 bases, there was a span of 14 bases. CDR3 length: 15 residues. The CDR3 here is CASSLDVLLSYEQYF. The CDR3 nucleotides read TGTGCCAGCAGCTTGGATGTCCTTCTGAGTTACGAGCAGTACTTC.

This clone has only a few counts. The rearrangement joins TRBV27 to TRBJ2-3; TRBD1 matches at 10 bases. Germline CDR1 reads MNHEY; CDR2 reads SMNVEV (reference sequence). The CDR3 contains 17 residues. J was trimmed by 2 bases and V by 5 bases; bases with no gene match: 10. Written as DNA, the CDR3 is TGTGCCAGCAGTACTTACCGGGACAGGGGTTTCACAGATACGCAGTATTTT. Protein: CASSTYRDRGFTDTQYF.

The rearrangement uses TRBV5-6 and TRBJ2-1; possibly TRBD1 for D (6 bases). CDR3 length: 16 residues. The germline V gene encodes CDR1 SGHDT and CDR2 YYEEEE. The ends were cut back, 0 bases at V and 0 bases at J, with 10 bases in the middle. CDR3: CASSLAVGGSYNEQFF. In DNA, the CDR3 is TGTGCCAGCAGCTTGGCCGTAGGGGGCTCCTACAATGAGCAGTTCTTC.

The chain links TRBV6-5 to TRBJ1-2; 8 nucleotides line up with TRBD1. The CDR3 consists of 14 residues. J was trimmed by 8 bases and V by 2 bases; bases with no gene match: 7. CDR1 is MNHEY and CDR2 is SVGAGI in the germline V gene. The CDR3 coding sequence is TGTGCCAGCAGTTACCACAGGGGGATCGACGGCTACACCTTC. This gives the protein CASSYHRGIDGYTF.

This chain links TRBV28 with TRBJ2-7, with 7 bases that match TRBD1. CDR3 length: 17 amino acids. The germline gives CDR1 MDHEN, CDR2 SYDVKM. Germline trimming cut 6 bases from V and 0 bases from J; bases unmatched to any gene: 14. CDR3 region: CASSSSPGTVISYEQYF. CDR3 sequence (DNA): TGTGCCAGCAGCTCAAGCCCCGGGACAGTGATCTCCTACGAGCAGTACTTC.

This clone was picked up a small number of times. The chain has TRBV5-1 and TRBJ2-1; 10 nucleotides line up with TRBD1. CDR1 and CDR2 (germline): SGHRS, YFSETQ. This CDR3 contains 16 residues. V lost 1 base and J lost 10; bases outside the gene matches: 11. The CDR3 nucleotides are TGCGCCAGCAGCTTGTCAACGGGACAGGGGTCTCGAGAGCAGTTCTTC. Its translation is CASSLSTGQGSREQFF.

The J gene is TRBJ1-1, the V gene TRBV7-2; D remains ambiguous. CDR3 size: 12 residues. Germline V CDR1 and CDR2: SGHTA, FQGNSA. V lost 5 bases and J lost 11, with 15 bases in between. CDR3 sequence reads: CASSGSTVKAFF. The DNA of the CDR3 is TGTGCCAGCAGCGGTTCCACAGTAAAGGCTTTCTTT.

The J gene is TRBJ2-5, the V gene TRBV2; the D gene is possibly TRBD2 (6 bases). The germline CDR1 and CDR2 sequences are SNHLY and FYNNEI. V was clipped by 8 bases and J by 1 base, with 14 bases between them. The CDR3 sequence is 14 residues long. The CDR3: CASGTGDLQETQYF. As DNA, the CDR3 is TGTGCCAGCGGGACGGGGGACCTCCAAGAGACCCAGTACTTC.

This clone was counted a few times. The gene calls are TRBV27 and TRBJ2-7, with 9 nucleotides matching TRBD1. The V segment lost 6 bases and the J segment 6 bases; nucleotides outside the gene matches: 21. CDR3 length: 18 residues. CDR1 MNHEY and CDR2 SMNVEV come from the germline V gene (reference sequence). The CDR3 DNA reads TGTGCCAGCAGATCAAGATCAGTCCCGGGACAGGGTGTTCGCGAGCAGTACTTC. This codes for CASRSRSVPGQGVREQYF.

The CDR3 region has the DNA TGTGCCAGCAGCCTAGCTAACTACGAGCAGTACTTC. It codes for CASSLANYEQYF. The V and J genes are TRBV3-1 (or the pseudogene TRBV3-2) and TRBJ2-7; D unclear. Per germline, CDR1 LGHDT and CDR2 YNNKEL (reference sequence). The V gene lost 4 bases and the J gene lost 3 bases, with 7 bases spanning the gap. The CDR3 spans 12 residues.

The chain joins TRBV18 to TRBJ2-1, with D perhaps matching TRBD2 (6 bases). The CDR3 extends over 15 amino acids. Trimming left V 3 bases short and J 8 bases short, with 17 bases between. Germline V gives CDR1 KGHSH, CDR2 LQKENI. CDR3 residues: CASSPQGGISDEQFF. Written as DNA, the CDR3 is TGTGCCAGCTCACCTCAGGGAGGTATTAGCGATGAGCAGTTCTTC.

The chain employs TRBV5-6 and TRBJ1-1; TRBD1 agrees at 7 bases. The CDR3 sequence is 13 residues long. V was pared by 4 bases and J by 3 bases, with 3 bases of the junction left unmatched. Germline V lookup: CDR1 SGHDT, CDR2 YYEEEE. The CDR3 protein is CASSRDRDTEAFF. CDR3 DNA: TGTGCCAGCAGCCGGGACAGAGACACTGAAGCTTTCTTT.